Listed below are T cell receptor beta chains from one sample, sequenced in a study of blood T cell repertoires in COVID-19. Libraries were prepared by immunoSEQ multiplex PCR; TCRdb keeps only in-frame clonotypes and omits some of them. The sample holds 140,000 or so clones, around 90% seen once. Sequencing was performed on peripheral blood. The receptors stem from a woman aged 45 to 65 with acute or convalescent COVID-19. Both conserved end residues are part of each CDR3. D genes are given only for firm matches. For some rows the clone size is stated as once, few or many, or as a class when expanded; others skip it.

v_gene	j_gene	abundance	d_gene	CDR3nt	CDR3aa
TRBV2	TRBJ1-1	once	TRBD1	TGTGCCAGCAGTTCCTCCGGGACAGGGTACACTGAAGCTTTCTTT	CASSSSGTGYTEAFF
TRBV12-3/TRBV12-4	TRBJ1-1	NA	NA	TGTGCCAGCAGTTTGGAGCTCGGGACTGAAGCTTTCTTT	CASSLELGTEAFF
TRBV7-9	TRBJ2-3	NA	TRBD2	TGTGCCAGCAGCCCTAGCGGGAGACTAGATACGCAGTATTTT	CASSPSGRLDTQYF
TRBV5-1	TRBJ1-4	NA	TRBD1	TGCGCCAGCAGCTGGGGGACAGGGGGCGTTACTGAAAAACTGTTTTTT	CASSWGTGGVTEKLFF
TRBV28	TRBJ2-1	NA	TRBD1	TGTGCCAGCAGTTTTTTAGGCTATGACAGGGGGGTCAATGAGCAGTTCTTC	CASSFLGYDRGVNEQFF
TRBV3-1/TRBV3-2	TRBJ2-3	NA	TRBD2	TGTGCCAGCAGCCAAGATCCCACGAGCGGGAGGGCCAAAGATACGCAGTATTTT	CASSQDPTSGRAKDTQYF
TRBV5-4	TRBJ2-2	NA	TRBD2	TGTGCCAGCAGCACACGGGGACTAGCGGATACCGGGGAGCTGTTTTTT	CASSTRGLADTGELFF
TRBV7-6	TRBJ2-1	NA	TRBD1	TGTGCCAGCAGCTTAGCTTGGGACAGGAGCAATGAGCAGTTCTTC	CASSLAWDRSNEQFF
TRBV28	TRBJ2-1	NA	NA	TGTGCCAGTTTCGGAGCACGACGTGGCAATGAGCAGTTCTTC	CASFGARRGNEQFF
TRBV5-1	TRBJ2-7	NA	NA	TGCGCCAGCAGCCGGGGTGGACGGTCCTACGAGCAGTACTTC	CASSRGGRSYEQYF
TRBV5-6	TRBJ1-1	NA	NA	TGTGCCAGCAGCTTGGACAGTCCGAACACTGAAGCTTTCTTT	CASSLDSPNTEAFF
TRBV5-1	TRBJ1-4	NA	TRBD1	TGCGCCAGCAGCTGGGACAGGTATAATGAAAAACTGTTTTTT	CASSWDRYNEKLFF
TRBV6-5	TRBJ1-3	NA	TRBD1	TGTGCCAGCCAACCGGGGCGGGACAGGACCCTTCCCATATATTTT	CASQPGRDRTLPIYF
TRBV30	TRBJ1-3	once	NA	TGTGCCTGGAGTCCGGTCCTAGGCCTATATTTT	CAWSPVLGLYF
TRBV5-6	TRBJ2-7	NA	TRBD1	TGTGCCAGCAGCTTGGGCCCAGGGACAGCTTACGAGCAGTACTTC	CASSLGPGTAYEQYF
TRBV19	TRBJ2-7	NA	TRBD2	TGTGCCAGTAGTGCTTCCGGGACTAGTTCCTACGAGCAGTACTTC	CASSASGTSSYEQYF
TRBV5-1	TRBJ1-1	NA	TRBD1	TGCGCCAGCAGCTGGTCAGGGGGCTTAACTGAAGCTTTCTTT	CASSWSGGLTEAFF
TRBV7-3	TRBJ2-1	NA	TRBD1	TGTGCCAGCAGCTCGGGACAGGGACTTCTTCGCTATGAGCAGTTCTTC	CASSSGQGLLRYEQFF